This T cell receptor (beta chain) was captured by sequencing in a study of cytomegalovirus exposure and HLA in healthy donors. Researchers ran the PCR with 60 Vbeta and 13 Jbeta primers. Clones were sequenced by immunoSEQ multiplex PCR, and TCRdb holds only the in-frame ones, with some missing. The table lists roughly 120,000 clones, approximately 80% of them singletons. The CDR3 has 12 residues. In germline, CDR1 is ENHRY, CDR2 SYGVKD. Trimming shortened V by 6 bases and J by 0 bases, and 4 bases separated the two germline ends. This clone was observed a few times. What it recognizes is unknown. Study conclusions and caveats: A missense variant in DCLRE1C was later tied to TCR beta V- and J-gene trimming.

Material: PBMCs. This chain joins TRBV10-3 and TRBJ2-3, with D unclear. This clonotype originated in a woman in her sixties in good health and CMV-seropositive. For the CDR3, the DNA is TGTGCCATCAGCGGGAGCACAGATACGCAGTATTTT. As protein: CAISGSTDTQYF.